The 10 T cell receptor beta chains reported below all come from one sample, sequenced in a study of blood T cell repertoires in COVID-19. Clones were read by immunoSEQ multiplex PCR, and TCRdb kept only the in-frame ones, dropping some. This sample has tens of thousands of clones, with 85% to 90% found just once. Specimen: peripheral blood. Source of these receptors: a man at least 80 years old with acute or convalescent COVID-19.

This sequence joins TRBV27 and TRBJ1-1; a weak D match, TRBD1 (5 bases). V was clipped by 5 bases and J by 2 bases, with 12 bases between them. The length of the CDR3 is 14 residues. Germline V gives CDR1 MNHEY, CDR2 SMNVEV (reference sequence). The CDR3 loop is CASSAQGPNTEAFF. As DNA, the CDR3 is TGTGCCAGCAGTGCTCAGGGTCCAAACACTGAAGCTTTCTTT.

This chain connects TRBV30 to TRBJ1-3, with 7 positions matching TRBD1. The CDR3 extends over 14 amino acids. Germline trimming cut 5 bases from V and 9 bases from J; bases unmatched to any gene: 13. Germline V CDR1 and CDR2: GTSNPN, SVGIG (reference sequence). This CDR3 is CAWCQTGARGTIYF. The CDR3 coding sequence is TGTGCCTGGTGCCAAACAGGGGCTCGGGGCACCATATATTTT.

V usage is TRBV5-5 and J usage is TRBJ1-1; D possibly corresponds to TRBD1 (6 bases). The germline V gene has CDR1 SGHKS and CDR2 YYEKEE (reference sequence). Trimming removed 1 base from V and 4 bases from J, with 11 bases in between. This CDR3 spans 14 amino acids. CDR3 nucleotides: TGTGCCAGCAGCTTGAAAGGGGGGGCCACTGAAGCTTTCTTT. Protein product: CASSLKGGATEAFF.

This clone was seen more than once but under ten times. CDR3 region: CANRQGPKREQYF. CDR3 bases: TGTGCCAACCGACAGGGCCCTAAGCGCGAGCAGTACTTC. The V call is TRBV27, the J call TRBJ2-7, with TRBD1 matching over 7 bases. This CDR3 is built from 13 residues. Germline V gene sequence: CDR1 MNHEY, CDR2 SMNVEV (reference sequence). V shed 10 bases and J 6 bases; nucleotides not matched to a gene: 12.

The genes are TRBV7-8 and TRBJ2-2; no definite D call. The CDR3 contains 13 residues. The germline CDR1 and CDR2 sequences are SGHVS and FQNEAQ. Trimming removed 1 base from V and 8 bases from J, with 8 bases in between. The CDR3: CASSLDRAGELFF. The CDR3 DNA is TGTGCCAGCAGCTTAGACAGAGCTGGGGAGCTGTTTTTT.

This clone was counted once. The rearrangement links TRBV9 to TRBJ2-1; unclear D gene. Germline-derived CDR1 and CDR2 are SGDLS and YYNGEE. The CDR3 consists of 13 residues. The V end lost 4 bases, the J end lost 7 bases, and 12 bases lay between the germline ends. The DNA for the CDR3 is TGTGCCAGCAGCATGACATTTTTGAATGAGCAGTTCTTC. Protein: CASSMTFLNEQFF.

The J gene is TRBJ1-1, the V gene TRBV2; D is unresolved. Germline-derived CDR1 and CDR2 are SNHLY and FYNNEI. Deletions cut 6 bases from V and 2 bases from J, with 10 bases between. This CDR3 comprises 13 residues. The CDR3 bases are TGTGCCAGCAGAACACAGCTAAACACTGAAGCTTTCTTT. This gives the protein CASRTQLNTEAFF.

This clone was observed a single time. The genes are TRBV6-2 or TRBV6-3 and TRBJ2-2; the D gene is possibly TRBD1 (5 bases). The CDR3 sequence is 14 residues long. V was cut by 3 bases and J by 4 bases, with 9 bases left in between. The germline CDR1 and CDR2 sequences are MNHEY and SVGEGT. The CDR3 DNA is TGTGCCAGCAGTTATTACCAGGGCACCGGGGAGCTGTTTTTT. It yields the protein CASSYYQGTGELFF.

The gene calls are TRBV18 and TRBJ2-1; D perhaps matches TRBD1 (5 bases). Per germline, CDR1 KGHSH and CDR2 LQKENI. The CDR3 contains 13 residues. V lost 6 bases and J 9 bases, leaving 15 bases between the germline ends. The DNA for the CDR3 is TGTGCCAGCTCCCCCCAGGGTAGGGCTGAGCAGTTCTTC. Translation: CASSPQGRAEQFF.

The chain employs TRBV3-1 (or the pseudogene TRBV3-2) and TRBJ2-7, with 14 nucleotides matching TRBD2. The CDR3 totals 18 residues. The J segment lost 0 bases and the V segment lost 2 bases, leaving 6 bases of the junction unmatched. From germline, CDR1 is LGHDT and CDR2 YNNKEL (reference sequence). The CDR3 sequence is CASSQSGTSGSSSYEQYF. In DNA, the CDR3 is TGTGCCAGCAGCCAATCAGGGACTAGCGGGAGCAGCTCCTACGAGCAGTACTTC.